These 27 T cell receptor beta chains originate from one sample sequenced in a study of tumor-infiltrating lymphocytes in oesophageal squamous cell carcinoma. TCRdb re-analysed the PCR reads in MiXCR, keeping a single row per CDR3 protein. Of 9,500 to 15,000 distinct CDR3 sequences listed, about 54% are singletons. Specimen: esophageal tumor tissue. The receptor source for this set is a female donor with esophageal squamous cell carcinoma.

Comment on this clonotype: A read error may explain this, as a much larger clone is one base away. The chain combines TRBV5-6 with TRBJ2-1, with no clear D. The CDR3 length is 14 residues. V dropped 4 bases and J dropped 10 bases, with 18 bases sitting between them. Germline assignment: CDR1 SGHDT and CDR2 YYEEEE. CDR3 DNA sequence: TGTGCCAGCAGCCCACAAGGGAACCCCTACGAGCAGTTCTTC. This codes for CASSPQGNPYEQFF. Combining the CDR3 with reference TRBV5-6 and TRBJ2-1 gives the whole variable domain DAGVTQSPTHLIKTRGQQVTLRCSPKSGHDTVSWYQQALGQGPQFIFQYYEEEERQRGNFPDRFSGHQFPNYSSELNVNALLLGDSALYLCASSPQGNPYEQFFGPGTRLTVL.

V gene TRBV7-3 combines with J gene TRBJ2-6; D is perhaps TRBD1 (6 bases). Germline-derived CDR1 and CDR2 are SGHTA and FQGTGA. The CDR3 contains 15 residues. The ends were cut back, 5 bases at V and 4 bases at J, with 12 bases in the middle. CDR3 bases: TGTGCCAGCAGCGTCACAGGGAGCGGGGCCAACGTCCTGACTTTC. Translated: CASSVTGSGANVLTF.

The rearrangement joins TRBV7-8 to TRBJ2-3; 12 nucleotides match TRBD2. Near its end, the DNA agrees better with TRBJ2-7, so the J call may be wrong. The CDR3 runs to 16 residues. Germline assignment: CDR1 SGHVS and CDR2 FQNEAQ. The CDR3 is CASGTPRTSGGYEQYF. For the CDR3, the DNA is TGTGCCAGCGGAACCCCTCGTACTAGCGGGGGGTACGAGCAGTACTTC.

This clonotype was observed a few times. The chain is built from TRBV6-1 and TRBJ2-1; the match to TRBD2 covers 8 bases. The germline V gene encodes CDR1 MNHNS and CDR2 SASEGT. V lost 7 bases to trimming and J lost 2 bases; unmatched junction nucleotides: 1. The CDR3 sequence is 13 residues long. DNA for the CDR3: TGTGCCAGCACGGGGGGGGCCTACAATGAGCAGTTCTTC. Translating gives CASTGGAYNEQFF.

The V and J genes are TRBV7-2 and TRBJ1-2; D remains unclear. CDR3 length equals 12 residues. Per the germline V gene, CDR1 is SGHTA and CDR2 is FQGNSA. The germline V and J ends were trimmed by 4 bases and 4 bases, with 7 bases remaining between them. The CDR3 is CASSSVGYGYTF. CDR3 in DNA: TGTGCCAGCAGCTCGGTCGGCTATGGCTACACCTTC.

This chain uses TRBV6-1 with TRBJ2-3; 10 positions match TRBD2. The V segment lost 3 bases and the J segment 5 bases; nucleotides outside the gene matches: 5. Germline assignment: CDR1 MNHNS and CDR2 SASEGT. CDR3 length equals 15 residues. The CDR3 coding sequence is TGTGCCAGCAGTGAGGAAGCGGGAGGGGTAGATACGCAGTATTTT. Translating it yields CASSEEAGGVDTQYF.

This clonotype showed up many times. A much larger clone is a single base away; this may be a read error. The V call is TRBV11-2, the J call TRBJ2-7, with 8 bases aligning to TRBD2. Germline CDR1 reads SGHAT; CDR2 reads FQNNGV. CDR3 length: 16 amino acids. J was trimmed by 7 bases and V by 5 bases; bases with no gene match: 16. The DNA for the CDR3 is TGTGCCAGCAGCCGGCGGGGGAGCGGGGGCTACAATGAGCAGTACTTC. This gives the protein CASSRRGSGGYNEQYF. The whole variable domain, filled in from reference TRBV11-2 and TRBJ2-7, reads EAGVAQSPRYKIIEKRQSVAFWCNPISGHATLYWYQQILGQGPKLLIQFQNNGVVDDSQLPKDRFSAERLKGVDSTLKIQPAKLEDSAVYLCASSRRGSGGYNEQYFGPGTRLTVT.

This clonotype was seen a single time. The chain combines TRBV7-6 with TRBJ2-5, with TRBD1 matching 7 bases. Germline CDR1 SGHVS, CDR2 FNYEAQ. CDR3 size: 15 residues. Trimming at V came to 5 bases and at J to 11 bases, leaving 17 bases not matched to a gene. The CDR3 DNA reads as TGTGCCAGCAGCCCGTCCGAGGGGGCGAACAATGAGCAGTACTTC. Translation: CASSPSEGANNEQYF. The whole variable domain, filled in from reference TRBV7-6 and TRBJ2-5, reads GAGVSQSPRYKVTKRGQDVALRCDPISGHVSLYWYRQALGQGPEFLTYFNYEAQQDKSGLPNDRFSAERPEGSISTLTIQRTEQRDSAMYRCASSPSEGANNEQYFGPGTRLLVL.

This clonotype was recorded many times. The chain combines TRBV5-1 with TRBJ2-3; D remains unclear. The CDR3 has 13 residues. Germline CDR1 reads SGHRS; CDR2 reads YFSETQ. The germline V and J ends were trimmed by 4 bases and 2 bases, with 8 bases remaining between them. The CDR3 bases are TGCGCCAGCAGCCCCCGACTCACAGATACGCAGTATTTT. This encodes CASSPRLTDTQYF.

CDR3 residues: CGLLRGPIYNEQFF. The DNA for the CDR3 is TGCGGTTTACTGAGAGGACCCATCTACAATGAGCAGTTCTTC. V is TRBV29-1 and J is TRBJ2-1; D is ambiguous. Germline CDR1 and CDR2: SQVTM and ANQGSEA. This CDR3 region has 14 residues.

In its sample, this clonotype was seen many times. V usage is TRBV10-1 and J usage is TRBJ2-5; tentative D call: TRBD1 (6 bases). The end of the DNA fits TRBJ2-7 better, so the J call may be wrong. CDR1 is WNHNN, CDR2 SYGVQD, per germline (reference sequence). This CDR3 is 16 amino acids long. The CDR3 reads CASSTPPHDGGHEQYF. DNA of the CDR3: TGCGCCAGCAGCACCCCCCCCCATGATGGGGGCCACGAGCAGTACTTC.

The CDR3 nucleotides read TGTGCCAGCAGCTTGACAGGGACCTATGGCTACACCTTC. The encoded protein is CASSLTGTYGYTF. The J gene is TRBJ2-7, the V gene TRBV5-4, with D possibly TRBD1 on 6 matching bases. The end of the DNA aligns better with TRBJ1-2, so the J call may be wrong. The CDR3 totals 13 residues. Germline V gene data show CDR1 as SGHNT and CDR2 as YYREEE (reference sequence).

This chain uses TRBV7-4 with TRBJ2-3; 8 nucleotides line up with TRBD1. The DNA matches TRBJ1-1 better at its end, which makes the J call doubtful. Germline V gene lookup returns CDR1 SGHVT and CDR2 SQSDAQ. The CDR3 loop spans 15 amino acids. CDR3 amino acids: CASSLAGTGIAEAFF. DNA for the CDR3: TGTGCCAGCAGCTTAGCGGGGACAGGAATCGCTGAAGCTTTCTTT.

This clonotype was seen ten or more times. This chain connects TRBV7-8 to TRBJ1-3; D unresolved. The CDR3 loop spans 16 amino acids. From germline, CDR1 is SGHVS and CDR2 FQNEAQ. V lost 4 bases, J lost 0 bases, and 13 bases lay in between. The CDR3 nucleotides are TGTGCCAGCAGCTGGCTGGACGGAAGCTCTGGAAACACCATATATTTT. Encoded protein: CASSWLDGSSGNTIYF.

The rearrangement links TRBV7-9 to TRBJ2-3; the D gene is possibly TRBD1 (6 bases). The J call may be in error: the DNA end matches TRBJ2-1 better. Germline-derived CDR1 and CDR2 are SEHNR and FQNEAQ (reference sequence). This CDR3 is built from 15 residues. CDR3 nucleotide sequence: TGTGCCGGAGGATTAAGGACAGCGAGTTACAATGAGCAGTTCTTC. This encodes CAGGLRTASYNEQFF.

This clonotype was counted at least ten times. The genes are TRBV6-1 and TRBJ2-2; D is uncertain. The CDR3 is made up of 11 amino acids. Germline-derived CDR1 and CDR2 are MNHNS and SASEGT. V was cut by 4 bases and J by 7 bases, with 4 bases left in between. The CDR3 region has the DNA TGTGCCAGCAGTGCCCTCGGGGAGCTGTTTTTT. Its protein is CASSALGELFF.

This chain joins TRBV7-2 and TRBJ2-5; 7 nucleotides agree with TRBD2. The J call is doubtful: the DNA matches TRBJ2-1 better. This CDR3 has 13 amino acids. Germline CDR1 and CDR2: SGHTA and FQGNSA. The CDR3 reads CASSFTGGETQFF. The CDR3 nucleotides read TGTGCCAGCAGCTTCACGGGGGGAGAGACCCAGTTCTTC.

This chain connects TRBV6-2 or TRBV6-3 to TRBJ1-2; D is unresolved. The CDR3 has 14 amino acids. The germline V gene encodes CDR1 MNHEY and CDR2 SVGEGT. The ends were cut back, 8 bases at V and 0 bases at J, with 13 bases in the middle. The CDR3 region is CASFRTEANYGYTF. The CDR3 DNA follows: TGTGCCAGCTTCCGGACGGAGGCTAACTATGGCTACACCTTC.

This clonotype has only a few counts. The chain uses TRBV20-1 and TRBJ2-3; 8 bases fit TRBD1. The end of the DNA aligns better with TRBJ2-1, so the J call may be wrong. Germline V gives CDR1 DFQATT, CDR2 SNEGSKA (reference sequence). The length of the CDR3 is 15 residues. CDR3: CSARDSDRVFHEQFF. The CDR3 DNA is TGCAGTGCTAGGGATTCGGACAGGGTCTTTCATGAGCAGTTCTTC.

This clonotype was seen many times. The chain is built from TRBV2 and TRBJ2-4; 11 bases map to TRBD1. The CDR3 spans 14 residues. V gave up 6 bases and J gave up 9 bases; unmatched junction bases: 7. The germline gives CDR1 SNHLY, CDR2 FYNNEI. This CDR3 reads CASRVGQGAAIQYF. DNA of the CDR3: TGTGCCAGCAGAGTAGGACAGGGGGCGGCCATTCAGTACTTC.

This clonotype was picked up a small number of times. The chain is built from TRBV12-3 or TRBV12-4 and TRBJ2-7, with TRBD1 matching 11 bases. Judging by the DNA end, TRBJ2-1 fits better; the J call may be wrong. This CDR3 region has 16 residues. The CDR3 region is CASSLRRTGGLNEQFF. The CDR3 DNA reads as TGTGCCAGCAGTTTACGGAGGACAGGGGGCCTCAATGAGCAGTTCTTC.

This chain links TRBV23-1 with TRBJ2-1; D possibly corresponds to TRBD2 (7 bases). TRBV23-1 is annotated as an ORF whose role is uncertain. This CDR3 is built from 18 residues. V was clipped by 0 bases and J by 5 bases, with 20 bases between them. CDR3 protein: CASSQSGASGVEHNEQFF. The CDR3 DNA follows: TGCGCCAGCAGTCAATCGGGGGCCAGCGGGGTTGAGCACAATGAGCAGTTCTTC.

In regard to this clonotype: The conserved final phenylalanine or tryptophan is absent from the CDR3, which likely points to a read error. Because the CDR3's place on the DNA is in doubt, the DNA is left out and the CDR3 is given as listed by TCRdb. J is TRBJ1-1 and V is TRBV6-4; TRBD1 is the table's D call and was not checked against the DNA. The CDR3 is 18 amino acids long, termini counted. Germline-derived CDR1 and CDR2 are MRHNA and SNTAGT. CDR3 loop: CASTTTRRSTISPSILVM.

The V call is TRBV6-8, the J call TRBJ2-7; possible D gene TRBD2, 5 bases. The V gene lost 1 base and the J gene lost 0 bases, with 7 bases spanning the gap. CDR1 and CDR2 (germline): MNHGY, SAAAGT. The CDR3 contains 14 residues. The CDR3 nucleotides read TGTGCCAGCAGTTACTACGGGAACTCCTACGAGCAGTACTTC. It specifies CASSYYGNSYEQYF.

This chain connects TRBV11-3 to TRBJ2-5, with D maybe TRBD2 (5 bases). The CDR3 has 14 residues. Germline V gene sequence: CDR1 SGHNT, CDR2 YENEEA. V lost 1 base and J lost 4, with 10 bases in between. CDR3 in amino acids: CASSLGRAGETQYF. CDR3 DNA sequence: TGTGCCAGCAGCTTAGGGCGGGCTGGAGAGACCCAGTACTTC.

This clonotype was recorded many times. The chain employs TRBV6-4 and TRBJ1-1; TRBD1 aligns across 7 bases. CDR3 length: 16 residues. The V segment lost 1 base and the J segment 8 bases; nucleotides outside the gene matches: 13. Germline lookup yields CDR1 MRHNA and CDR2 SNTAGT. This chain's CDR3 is CASSDLDRPQAAEAFF. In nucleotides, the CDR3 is TGTGCCAGCAGTGACTTGGACAGGCCTCAAGCGGCAGAAGCTTTCTTT.

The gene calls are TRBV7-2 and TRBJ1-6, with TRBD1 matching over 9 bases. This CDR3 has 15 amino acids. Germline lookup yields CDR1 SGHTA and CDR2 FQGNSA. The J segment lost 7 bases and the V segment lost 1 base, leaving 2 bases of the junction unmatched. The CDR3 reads CASSLGQGDNSPLHF. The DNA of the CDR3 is TGTGCCAGCAGCTTAGGACAGGGGGACAATTCACCCCTCCACTTT.